This T cell receptor (beta chain) was recovered during a study of radiotherapy plus CTLA-4 blockade in lung cancer. For the study at large: An objective response was seen in 15% to 20% of patients, and disease control in 31%.

V was pared by 1 base and J by 3 bases, with 5 bases of the junction left unmatched. The germline gives CDR1 SSHAT, CDR2 FNYEAQ (reference sequence). This CDR3 has 15 residues. Ipilimumab-mediated CTLA-4 blockade plus focal radiation was given to patients having chemo-refractory metastatic non-small-cell lung cancer. Using immunoSEQ multiplex PCR, the repertoire was profiled, and TCRdb retains in-frame clones only, with some absent. The sample consists of approximately 77,000 clones, less than 85% of them appearing once. The source material was peripheral blood, sampled from a patient treated with radiotherapy plus ipilimumab. The J gene is TRBJ2-5, the V gene TRBV7-7; 7 positions match TRBD1. The receptor was isolated from a human donor with non-small cell lung cancer who had stable disease on radiotherapy plus ipilimumab. As DNA, the CDR3 is TGTGCCAGCAGCTTAGGGACAGGTCTCAAAGAGACCCAGTACTTC. Amino acids: CASSLGTGLKETQYF. The whole variable domain, filled in from reference TRBV7-7 and TRBJ2-5, reads GAGVSQSPRYKVTKRGQDVTLRCDPISSHATLYWYQQALGQGPEFLTYFNYEAQPDKSGLPSDRFSAERPEGSISTLTIQRTEQRDSAMYRCASSLGTGLKETQYFGPGTRLLVL.